This T cell receptor (beta chain) was found in a study of blood T cell repertoires in COVID-19. Source study methods: Nucleated cell counts were estimated from reference gene primer amplification. Sequenced by immunoSEQ multiplex PCR; TCRdb stores in-frame clones only, minus some. V, J and clone size reflect that table, while D and trimming were determined from the DNA. The sample carries roughly 320,000 clones, approximately 90% recorded once. The CDR3 runs 17 residues. Germline V gene sequence: CDR1 SGHTA, CDR2 FQGTGA. V lost 0 bases and J lost 2, with 11 bases in between. The rearrangement links TRBV7-3 to TRBJ1-6; unclear D gene. The sequenced material came from PBMCs or T cells enriched from blood (not recorded which). The clonotype comes from a woman in her twenties or thirties who had been exposed to COVID-19. CDR3 region: CASSLTARGPYNSPLHF. The CDR3, as DNA: TGTGCCAGCAGCTTAACCGCCCGAGGCCCCTATAATTCACCCCTCCACTTT.